Sequencing of this TCR beta chain was carried out in a study of blood T cell repertoires in COVID-19. Under the authors' procedure: The authors estimated nucleated cell counts from reference gene primer amplification. Repertoires were generated with immunoSEQ multiplex PCR, while TCRdb's copy carries only in-frame clones and drops some. V and J calls and clone size follow that table, whereas D and trimming were derived from the DNA. The sample shows almost 400,000 clones, 85% to 90% of them seen only once. This clone was detected a few times. Cohort 3 recovered donors had two negative PCRs, clearance, or symptom resolution. The TCR comes from a woman in her twenties or thirties who had recovered from COVID-19. Source material: PBMCs or T cells enriched from blood (not recorded which).

The CDR3 protein is CASSPDRGESPLHF. Here the CDR3 DNA reads TGTGCCAGCAGTCCGGACAGGGGGGAATCACCCCTCCACTTT. The gene calls are TRBV28 and TRBJ1-6; 10 positions agree with TRBD1. CDR3 length equals 14 residues. CDR1 and CDR2 (germline): MDHEN, SYDVKM. Germline trimming cut 5 bases from V and 10 bases from J; bases unmatched to any gene: 5.